Detailed here is one T cell receptor beta chain. In its sample, this clonotype was seen a few times. The specificity of this receptor is unknown. No base-level quality is on record; no much larger clone is a single base apart. This entry comes from a study of post-analysis software for immune sequencing data (dated by TCRdb to between 2015 and 2016). For context, the study as a whole: Relapsing-remitting, secondary progressive and progressive-relapsing multiple sclerosis were recorded as disease courses, and subtype annotation was lacking for some patients. A subset of samples was prepared in parallel using single-end sample barcoding, then pooled and co-amplified after Illumina adapter ligation. Patient repertoires were compared against over ten previously published healthy control repertoires from donors aged about 6 to 27 years. Results the study describes overall, beyond this receptor: Multiple sclerosis patients had significantly lower normalized Chao1 diversity than controls, a result that suggests substantial peripheral T-cell clonal expansion. Direct clustering with F measure showed strong co-clustering of samples prepared in the same batch, prompting a batch-effect correction. The multiple sclerosis patient group was slightly younger than the control group.

The protocol used for the library was PCR. TCRdb lists the instrument as Illumina HiSeq 2500. To reduce PCR and sequencing biases, unique molecular identifiers were built into the TCR beta cDNA libraries. Roughly 500,000 cDNA molecules were obtained for every 1 to 10 million input T cells, so each molecule roughly corresponded to one T cell. The patient libraries were prepared and sequenced with the same protocol used for the earlier healthy control dataset. Within a given batch, samples were prepared together, multiplexed and sequenced on the same HiSeq lane. In the authors' own workflow: Raw barcoded reads were processed with MIGEC, and single-read molecular identifier groups were discarded before consensus assembly and CDR3 extraction. VDJtools was used for post-analysis of the clonotype tables, and diversity was normalized by down-sampling every dataset to the size of the smallest sample. In repertoire overlap clustering, CDR3 amino acid sequences, but not nucleotide sequences, were matched to correct batch-related cross-sample contamination. Using fastp trimming at Q25 and MiXCR clonotype assembly, TCRdb reanalyzed the public sequencing data and kept in-frame beta chains. Records with the same CDR3 protein are collapsed into one entry carrying the most frequent genes and DNA. TCRdb's processing, not the study's, gives the V and J calls here. The sample records 750,000 to 950,000 distinct CDR3 sequences, about 50% of which are singletons. Roughly 4.4% of the sample is held by the ten biggest clonotypes.

To demonstrate the VDJtools post-analysis software, TCR beta repertoires were profiled from the peripheral blood of about 13 young patients with multiple sclerosis. The patients with multiple sclerosis were children and adolescents between roughly 6 and 15 years of age. Sequencing was performed on blood. The receptor was derived from a girl aged 5-17 years with multiple sclerosis.

The nucleotide sequence reads as follows: TGTGCCAGCAGTGGTGGGAGAGAAGACAATGAGCAGTTCTTC. Its protein product is CASSGGREDNEQFF. The rearrangement combines TRBV6-4 with TRBJ2-1; TRBD2 is possibly the D segment (5 matching bases). CDR1 MRHNA and CDR2 SNTAGT are derived from the germline V gene. The CDR3 spans 14 residues, from the cysteine through the phenylalanine. Kept here is only the CDR3 DNA, which spans 42 bases and is read in frame from base 1. V sheds 4 bases and J sheds 5 bases, leaving 12 bases between their ends.